The T cell receptor (beta chain) described here comes from a study of T cells expressing NK-cell markers. With the 5' RACE reads reprocessed, TCRdb shows one record per CDR3 protein and no DNA. The sample data list 150,000 to 200,000 distinct CDR3 sequences. The CDR3 length is 19 residues. Germline V CDR1 and CDR2: SGHAT, FQNNGV. The TCR sequence derives from a man aged 18-70 years in good health. The material sequenced was blood T cells: a sorted CD56 or NKG2C T cell subset, CD4+ or CD8+ T cells, or bulk PBMC T cells (not recorded which). This chain links TRBV11-2 with TRBJ1-1; the D call from TCRdb, TRBD1, cannot be confirmed without DNA. The CDR3 loop reads CASSLVYSGQGAVNTEAFF. Filled out from reference TRBV11-2 and TRBJ1-1, the complete variable domain reads EAGVAQSPRYKIIEKRQSVAFWCNPISGHATLYWYQQILGQGPKLLIQFQNNGVVDDSQLPKDRFSAERLKGVDSTLKIQPAKLEDSAVYLCASSLVYSGQGAVNTEAFFGQGTRLTVV.